This TCR beta chain was retrieved from a study of CD8 T cell repertoires and HIV-1 epitope variants. This table comes from immunoSEQ multiplex PCR, and its TCRdb copy is limited to in-frame clones, with some not included. This repertoire shows 4,500 to 5,500 clones, 65% to 80% found once; its top ten account for roughly 45%. Points on this clone: Its specificity is unknown.

Germline V gene data show CDR1 as SGHKS and CDR2 as YYEKEE (reference sequence). Trimming pared 3 bases from V and 2 bases from J, leaving 14 bases between. CDR3 size: 15 residues. This rearrangement joins TRBV5-5 to TRBJ1-1; unclear D gene. Sequencing used cultured CD8+ T cells derived from PBMCs. The TCR comes from a male donor with HIV. This chain's CDR3 is CASSSLSQVNTEAFF. DNA of the CDR3: TGTGCCAGCAGCTCTCTATCACAAGTAAACACTGAAGCTTTCTTT. Using reference TRBV5-5 and TRBJ1-1 for the parts outside the CDR3, the full variable domain is DAGVTQSPTHLIKTRGQQVTLRCSPISGHKSVSWYQQVLGQGPQFIFQYYEKEERGRGNFPDRFSARQFPNYSSELNVNALLLGDSALYLCASSSLSQVNTEAFFGQGTRLTVV.